The 2 T cell receptor beta chains given below trace back to one sample, sequenced in a study of blood T cell repertoires in COVID-19. The protocol was immunoSEQ multiplex PCR, while the TCRdb copy is restricted to in-frame clones and leaves out a portion. The sample has some 180,000 clones, about four fifths seen once; the top ten hold about 3.3%. Material: PBMCs or T cells enriched from blood (not recorded which). The receptors derive from a woman in her twenties or thirties who had been exposed to COVID-19.

The chain couples TRBV5-5 to TRBJ2-5; 11 bases align to TRBD2. Germline loops: CDR1 SGHKS, CDR2 YYEKEE (reference sequence). The CDR3 is 15 residues long. With 2 bases clipped from V and 3 bases from J, the junction kept 3 bases outside the gene matches. DNA for the CDR3: TGTGCCAGCAGCTTTAGCGGGGGGGCGGAAGAGACCCAGTACTTC. This gives the protein CASSFSGGAEETQYF.

The V call is TRBV5-6, the J call TRBJ1-2, with D uncertain. The CDR3 is made up of 13 amino acids. V lost 0 bases and J 8 bases, leaving 11 bases between the germline ends. The germline V gene encodes CDR1 SGHDT and CDR2 YYEEEE. CDR3 sequence: CASSLGGDDGYTF. The CDR3 DNA reads TGTGCCAGCAGCTTGGGCGGGGATGACGGCTACACCTTC.